One and the same sample provided the 29 T cell receptor beta chains below, sequenced in a study of blood T cell repertoires in COVID-19. The assay was immunoSEQ multiplex PCR, and TCRdb's table has in-frame clones only and misses some. The data contain almost 90,000 clones, around nine tenths of them singletons. Sequenced sample: peripheral blood. Receptor source: a man older than 75 with acute or convalescent COVID-19.

The V and J genes are TRBV12-5 and TRBJ1-1; D is unresolved. The CDR3 consists of 11 residues. V was trimmed by 6 bases and J by 11 bases, leaving 13 bases between them. Germline CDR1 reads LGHNT; CDR2 reads FRNRAP. CDR3 DNA sequence: TGTGCTAGTGGGCCGGGTAGGAAGGCTTTCTTT. It encodes CASGPGRKAFF. The entire variable domain, with the rest obtained from reference TRBV12-5 and TRBJ1-1, is as follows: DARVTQTPRHKVTEMGQEVTMRCQPILGHNTVFWYRQTMMQGLELLAYFRNRAPLDDSGMPKDRFSAEMPDATLATLKIQPSEPRDSAVYFCASGPGRKAFFGQGTRLTVV.

The rearrangement joins TRBV2 to TRBJ1-2, with 11 bases aligning to TRBD1. The CDR3 totals 14 residues. V was clipped by 3 bases and J by 8 bases; unmatched bases: 5. Germline V gene data show CDR1 as SNHLY and CDR2 as FYNNEI. CDR3 residues: CASSDGDRGTGYTF. CDR3 DNA: TGTGCCAGCAGTGACGGGGACAGGGGGACGGGCTACACCTTC.

This clone was recorded once. V is TRBV28 and J is TRBJ1-4, with D possibly being TRBD1 (5 bases). V lost 5 bases to trimming and J lost 8 bases, with 24 bases between them. Germline V CDR1 and CDR2: MDHEN, SYDVKM. The CDR3 has 17 amino acids. The CDR3 bases are TGTGCCAGCAGTGAGGAGGCCAGGCGGGGGTCTGGGGAAAAACTGTTTTTT. It specifies CASSEEARRGSGEKLFF.

In nucleotides, the CDR3 is TGTGCCAGCAGCCAAGGGGCTAGCGGGAGGACCTACGAGCAGTACTTC. It yields the protein CASSQGASGRTYEQYF. V gene TRBV3-1 (or the pseudogene TRBV3-2) combines with J gene TRBJ2-7; the match to TRBD2 covers 11 bases. The CDR3 is 16 amino acids. Germline trimming cut 1 base from V and 2 bases from J; bases unmatched to any gene: 4. Germline CDR1 reads LGHDT; CDR2 reads YNNKEL (reference sequence).

This rearrangement joins TRBV9 to TRBJ2-3; 12 bases fit TRBD2. CDR3 length: 16 amino acids. In germline, CDR1 is SGDLS, CDR2 YYNGEE. J gave up 6 bases and V 2 bases, and 7 bases lay outside the gene matches. The CDR3 spells CASSVGTSGHRDTQYF. For the CDR3, the DNA is TGTGCCAGCAGCGTCGGGACTAGCGGGCACAGGGATACGCAGTATTTT.

The genes are TRBV3-1 (or the pseudogene TRBV3-2) and TRBJ2-5, with D tentatively TRBD2 (6 bases). Looked up from germline, CDR1 is LGHDT and CDR2 is YNNKEL (reference sequence). CDR3 size: 14 residues. V was cut by 4 bases and J by 3 bases, with 12 bases left in between. CDR3 in amino acids: CASSRVGGEETQYF. CDR3 nucleotides: TGTGCCAGCAGCCGAGTCGGCGGGGAAGAGACCCAGTACTTC.

CDR3 DNA sequence: TGCAGCGTTAAGGGGACTGAAGCTTTCTTT. It is translated as CSVKGTEAFF. The chain links TRBV29-1 to TRBJ1-1, with D perhaps matching TRBD1 (5 bases). V was trimmed by 5 bases and J by 5 bases, leaving 6 bases between them. CDR1 SQVTM and CDR2 ANQGSEA come from the germline V gene. CDR3 size: 10 residues. The full variable domain, its missing parts supplied by reference TRBV29-1 and TRBJ1-1, is SAVISQKPSRDICQRGTSLTIQCQVDSQVTMMFWYRQQPGQSLTLIATANQGSEATYESGFVIDKFPISRPNLTFSTLTVSNMSPEDSSIYLCSVKGTEAFFGQGTRLTVV.

Only one count was recorded for this clone. The V and J genes are TRBV6-5 and TRBJ2-5; 8 nucleotides line up with TRBD1. The length of the CDR3 is 15 residues. Germline V gene data show CDR1 as MNHEY and CDR2 as SVGAGI. Trimming took 0 bases from V and 4 from J; bases not matched to a gene: 4. The CDR3, as DNA: TGTGCCAGCAGTTACTCGACAGGGGCTTCAGAGACCCAGTACTTC. This gives the protein CASSYSTGASETQYF.

The chain joins TRBV9 to TRBJ2-7; D perhaps matches TRBD2 (6 bases). The end of the DNA aligns better with TRBJ2-1, so the J call may be wrong. Germline CDR1 SGDLS, CDR2 YYNGEE. CDR3 length: 14 amino acids. In DNA, the CDR3 is TGTGCCAGCAGCGCCGGGAGCTCCTACAATGAGCAGTTCTTC. Protein sequence: CASSAGSSYNEQFF.

This chain connects TRBV7-3 to TRBJ2-5; 9 positions match TRBD1. The J call may not be correct, given that the DNA end is closer to TRBJ2-7. Germline assignment: CDR1 SGHTA and CDR2 FQGTGA. The CDR3 totals 15 residues. Here the CDR3 DNA reads TGTGCCAGCAGCCCCAGGGGACAGGGTCCCTACGAGCAGTACTTC. It is translated as CASSPRGQGPYEQYF.

The gene calls are TRBV19 and TRBJ1-6; the match to TRBD1 covers 10 bases. The CDR3 runs 13 residues. Per germline, CDR1 LNHDA and CDR2 SQIVND (reference sequence). The V segment lost 10 bases and the J segment 6 bases; nucleotides outside the gene matches: 3. This CDR3 is CATWDRGNSPLHF. CDR3 coding DNA: TGTGCCACTTGGGACAGGGGTAATTCACCCCTCCACTTT.

The chain carries TRBV19 and TRBJ2-1, with 9 bases fitting TRBD2. After removal of 5 bases from V and 10 bases from J, the junction contained 15 bases not matched to a gene. This CDR3 is 16 amino acids long. CDR1 is LNHDA, CDR2 SQIVND, per germline (reference sequence). CDR3: CASSHRRAGGLEEQFF. DNA for the CDR3: TGTGCCAGTAGTCACCGGAGAGCGGGAGGTCTTGAGGAGCAGTTCTTC.

This clone was recorded many times. The chain joins TRBV13 to TRBJ2-7, with D perhaps TRBD1 (5 bases). V was cut by 1 base and J by 2 bases, with 12 bases left in between. CDR1 PRHDT and CDR2 FYEKMQ come from the germline V gene (reference sequence). This CDR3 has 15 amino acids. The CDR3 DNA follows: TGTGCCAGCAGCTTAGAGGGGCATGAGGCCTACGAGCAGTACTTC. Protein product: CASSLEGHEAYEQYF. The full variable domain, completed using reference TRBV13 and TRBJ2-7, is AAGVIQSPRHLIKEKRETATLKCYPIPRHDTVYWYQQGPGQDPQFLISFYEKMQSDKGSIPDRFSAQQFSDYHSELNMSSLELGDSALYFCASSLEGHEAYEQYFGPGTRLTVT.

The chain joins TRBV7-2 to TRBJ2-4; maybe TRBD1 (6 bases). V was cut by 5 bases and J by 9 bases, with 17 bases left in between. The CDR3 has 14 amino acids. Germline assignment: CDR1 SGHTA and CDR2 FQGNSA. The CDR3 protein is CASSPRGQRGIQYF. CDR3 DNA sequence: TGTGCCAGCAGCCCCCGAGGACAGCGAGGCATTCAGTACTTC.

This clone was seen only once. DNA for the CDR3: TGTGCCAGTAGTATAGGACTAGCGGGGGGGCTATACAATGAGCAGTTCTTC. Protein sequence: CASSIGLAGGLYNEQFF. J is TRBJ2-1 and V is TRBV19; the match to TRBD2 covers 14 bases. The CDR3 is 17 residues long. Germline V gene lookup returns CDR1 LNHDA and CDR2 SQIVND (reference sequence). V shed 1 base, J shed 4 bases, and the junction held 3 bases outside the gene matches.

This chain connects TRBV27 to TRBJ1-5; 7 bases match TRBD1. Trimming took 3 bases from V and 4 from J; bases not matched to a gene: 6. The germline V gene has CDR1 MNHEY and CDR2 SMNVEV (reference sequence). The CDR3 covers 15 residues. The CDR3 coding sequence is TGTGCCAGCAGTTTCCAGGGGACAGTTAATCAGCCCCAGCATTTT. Its protein product is CASSFQGTVNQPQHF.

The J gene is TRBJ1-2, the V gene TRBV7-9, with TRBD1 matching 7 bases. The J segment lost 6 bases and the V segment lost 1 base, leaving 5 bases of the junction unmatched. The V gene's germline CDR1 is SEHNR and CDR2 FQNEAQ (reference sequence). The CDR3 has 14 residues. For the CDR3, the DNA is TGTGCCAGCAGCTTAGATCGGCAGGGGGATGGCTACACCTTC. The encoded protein is CASSLDRQGDGYTF.

The rearrangement uses TRBV5-5 and TRBJ1-5, with a possible D match to TRBD1 (6 bases). The CDR3 covers 15 residues. Germline CDR1 SGHKS, CDR2 YYEKEE (reference sequence). Trimming left V 1 base short and J 2 bases short, with 10 bases between. The CDR3: CASSLHREGNQPQHF. The CDR3 nucleotides read TGTGCCAGCAGCTTGCACAGGGAAGGCAATCAGCCCCAGCATTTT.

The sample holds one count of this clone. This sequence joins TRBV7-2 and TRBJ1-1, with D possibly being TRBD1 (6 bases). V lost 3 bases to trimming and J lost 3 bases, with 17 bases between them. Per germline, CDR1 SGHTA and CDR2 FQGNSA. The CDR3 is 16 residues long. CDR3 bases: TGTGCCAGCAGCTTTAGCGTCGTTAGGGGGTACACTGAAGCTTTCTTT. It translates to CASSFSVVRGYTEAFF.

The chain carries TRBV28 and TRBJ1-1; 8 nucleotides agree with TRBD1. Germline V gene lookup returns CDR1 MDHEN and CDR2 SYDVKM. CDR3 length equals 13 residues. V trimming: 3 bases; J trimming: 11 bases; junction bases outside the gene matches: 8. Here the CDR3 DNA reads TGTGCCAGCAGTTTCCGACAGGGGTTGAGTGCTTTCTTT. It translates to CASSFRQGLSAFF. Full variable domain (missing parts from reference TRBV28 and TRBJ1-1): DVKVTQSSRYLVKRTGEKVFLECVQDMDHENMFWYRQDPGLGLRLIYFSYDVKMKEKGDIPEGYSVSREKKERFSLILESASTNQTSMYLCASSFRQGLSAFFGQGTRLTVV.

The V call is TRBV3-1 (or the pseudogene TRBV3-2), the J call TRBJ1-1; perhaps TRBD1 as D (5 bases). Trimming shortened V by 6 bases and J by 0 bases, and 11 bases separated the two germline ends. The CDR3 runs to 14 residues. Germline CDR1 and CDR2: LGHDT and YNNKEL (reference sequence). The CDR3 nucleotides read TGTGCCAGCAGACCAGGGTTTATGAACACTGAAGCTTTCTTT. It codes for CASRPGFMNTEAFF.

This chain connects TRBV9 to TRBJ2-7; weak D call: TRBD2 (6 bases). Germline V gives CDR1 SGDLS, CDR2 YYNGEE. This CDR3 is built from 15 residues. V shed 3 bases and J shed 0 bases, with 13 bases lying between them. CDR3 protein: CASSERGGNSYEQYF. The CDR3 DNA is TGTGCCAGCAGCGAAAGGGGAGGAAACTCCTACGAGCAGTACTTC.

The rearrangement joins TRBV7-3 to TRBJ2-1; TRBD2 matches at 11 bases. Germline V gene sequence: CDR1 SGHTA, CDR2 FQGTGA. The V and J ends lost 2 bases and 10 bases, in that order; junction bases with no gene match: 7. The CDR3 covers 15 residues. CDR3 nucleotides: TGTGCCAGCAGCTTATTAGCGGGAGGGTGGGAAGAGCAGTTCTTC. This gives the protein CASSLLAGGWEEQFF.

The J gene is TRBJ1-1, the V gene TRBV7-8; D perhaps matches TRBD1 (5 bases). CDR1 and CDR2 from the germline V gene are SGHVS and FQNEAQ. Trimming shortened V by 5 bases and J by 0 bases, and 16 bases separated the two germline ends. There are 16 residues in the CDR3. The CDR3 DNA follows: TGTGCCAGCAGCCTACCGACAGACAGTCTGAACACTGAAGCTTTCTTT. It yields the protein CASSLPTDSLNTEAFF.

The V gene is TRBV27, the J gene TRBJ1-1; 10 bases match TRBD1. After removal of 4 bases from V and 4 bases from J, the junction contained 9 bases not matched to a gene. Germline CDR1 MNHEY, CDR2 SMNVEV (reference sequence). This CDR3 has 16 residues. The CDR3 here is CASSSLRQGASTEAFF. The DNA of the CDR3 is TGTGCCAGCAGTTCCCTCCGACAGGGGGCCAGCACTGAAGCTTTCTTT.

The chain is built from TRBV7-2 and TRBJ2-5; 8 bases align to TRBD1. Germline trimming cut 5 bases from V and 5 bases from J; bases unmatched to any gene: 13. The germline V gene encodes CDR1 SGHTA and CDR2 FQGNSA. This CDR3 has 16 residues. The CDR3 region has the DNA TGTGCCAGCAGCACCGGGACAGGAGGCCACTCCGAGACCCAGTACTTC. Residues: CASSTGTGGHSETQYF.

The rearrangement uses TRBV9 and TRBJ2-6; possibly TRBD1 for D (5 bases). Trimming removed 0 bases at V and 1 base at J, with 5 bases between. Germline V CDR1 and CDR2: SGDLS, YYNGEE. This CDR3 region has 15 residues. DNA for the CDR3: TGTGCCAGCAGCGTAGCAGGGTCTGGGGCCAACGTCCTGACTTTC. Translated, it gives CASSVAGSGANVLTF. Full variable domain (remainder filled in from reference TRBV9 and TRBJ2-6): DSGVTQTPKHLITATGQRVTLRCSPRSGDLSVYWYQQSLDQGLQFLIQYYNGEERAKGNILERFSAQQFPDLHSELNLSSLELGDSALYFCASSVAGSGANVLTFGAGSRLTVL.

This rearrangement joins TRBV5-8 to TRBJ1-1; D gene ambiguous. V lost 4 bases, J lost 1 base, and 8 bases lay in between. The CDR3 totals 13 residues. CDR1 is SGHTS, CDR2 YDEGEE, per germline. The CDR3 loop is CASSRTGNTEAFF. Here the CDR3 DNA reads TGTGCCAGCAGCCGGACTGGGAACACTGAAGCTTTCTTT.

This chain uses TRBV7-3 with TRBJ2-1; weak D call: TRBD2 (5 bases). Germline CDR1 reads SGHTA; CDR2 reads FQGTGA. V shed 5 bases and J shed 2 bases, with 13 bases lying between them. The CDR3 runs 15 residues. CDR3 DNA sequence: TGTGCCAGCAGCCGAGAACTAGTGCCCTACAATGAGCAGTTCTTC. Residues: CASSRELVPYNEQFF.